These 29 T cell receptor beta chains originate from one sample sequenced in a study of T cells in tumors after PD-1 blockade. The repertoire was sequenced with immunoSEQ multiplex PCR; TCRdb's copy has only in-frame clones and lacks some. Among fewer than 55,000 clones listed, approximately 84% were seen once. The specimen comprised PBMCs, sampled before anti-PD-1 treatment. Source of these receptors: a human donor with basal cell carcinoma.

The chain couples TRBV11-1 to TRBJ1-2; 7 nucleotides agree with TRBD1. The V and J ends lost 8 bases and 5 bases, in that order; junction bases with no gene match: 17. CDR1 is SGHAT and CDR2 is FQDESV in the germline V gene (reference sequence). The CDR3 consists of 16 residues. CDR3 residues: CASQPLKGQLLYGYTF. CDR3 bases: TGTGCCAGCCAACCTTTAAAGGGACAGCTTCTTTATGGCTACACCTTC.

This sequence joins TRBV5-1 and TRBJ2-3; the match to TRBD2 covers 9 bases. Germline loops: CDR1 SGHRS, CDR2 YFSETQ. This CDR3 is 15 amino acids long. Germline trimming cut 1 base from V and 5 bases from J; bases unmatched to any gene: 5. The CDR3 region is CASSLPGLAEDTQYF. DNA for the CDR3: TGCGCCAGCAGCTTGCCGGGACTAGCAGAAGATACGCAGTATTTT. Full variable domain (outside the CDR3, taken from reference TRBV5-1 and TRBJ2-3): KAGVTQTPRYLIKTRGQQVTLSCSPISGHRSVSWYQQTPGQGLQFLFEYFSETQRNKGNFPGRFSGRQFSNSRSEMNVSTLELGDSALYLCASSLPGLAEDTQYFGPGTRLTVL.

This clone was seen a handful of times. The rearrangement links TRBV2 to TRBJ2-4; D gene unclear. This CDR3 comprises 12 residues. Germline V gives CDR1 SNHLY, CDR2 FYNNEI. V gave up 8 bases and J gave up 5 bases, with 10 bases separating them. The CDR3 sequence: CASSVNQNIQYF. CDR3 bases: TGTGCCAGCTCCGTCAACCAAAACATTCAGTACTTC.

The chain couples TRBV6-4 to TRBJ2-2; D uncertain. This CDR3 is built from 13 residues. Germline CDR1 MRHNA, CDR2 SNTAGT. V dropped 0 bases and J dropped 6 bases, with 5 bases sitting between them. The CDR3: CASSDSASGELFF. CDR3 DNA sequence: TGTGCCAGCAGTGACTCGGCCTCCGGGGAGCTGTTTTTT.

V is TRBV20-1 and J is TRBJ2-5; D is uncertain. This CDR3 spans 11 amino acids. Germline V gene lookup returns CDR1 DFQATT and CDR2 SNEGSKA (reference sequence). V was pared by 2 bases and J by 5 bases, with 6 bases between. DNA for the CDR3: TGCAGTGCTAGATTCCGGGAGACCCAGTACTTC. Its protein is CSARFRETQYF.

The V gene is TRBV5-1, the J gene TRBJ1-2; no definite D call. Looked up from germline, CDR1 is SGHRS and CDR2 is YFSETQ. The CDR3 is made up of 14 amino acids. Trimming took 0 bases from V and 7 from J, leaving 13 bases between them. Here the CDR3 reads CASSLDITPSGYTF. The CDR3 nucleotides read TGCGCCAGCAGCTTGGACATTACCCCCTCTGGCTACACCTTC.

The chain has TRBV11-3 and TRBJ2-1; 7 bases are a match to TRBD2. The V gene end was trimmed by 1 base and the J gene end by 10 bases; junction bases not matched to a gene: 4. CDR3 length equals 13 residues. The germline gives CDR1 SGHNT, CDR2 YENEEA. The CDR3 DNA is TGTGCCAGCAGCTTAGGACGGCGGGGGGAGCAGTTCTTC. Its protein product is CASSLGRRGEQFF.

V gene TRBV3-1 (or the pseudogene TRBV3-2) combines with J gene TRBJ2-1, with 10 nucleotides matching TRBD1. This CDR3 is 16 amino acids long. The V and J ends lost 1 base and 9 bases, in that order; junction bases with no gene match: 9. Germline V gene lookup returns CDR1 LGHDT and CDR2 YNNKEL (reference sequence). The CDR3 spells CASSQAFGTGVAEQFF. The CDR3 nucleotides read TGTGCCAGCAGCCAAGCTTTCGGGACAGGGGTTGCTGAGCAGTTCTTC.

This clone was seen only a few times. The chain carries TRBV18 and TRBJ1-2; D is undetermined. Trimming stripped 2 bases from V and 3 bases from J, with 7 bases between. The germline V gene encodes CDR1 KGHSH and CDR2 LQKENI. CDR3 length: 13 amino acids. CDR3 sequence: CASSPRRDYGYTF. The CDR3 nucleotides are TGTGCCAGCTCACCAAGACGGGACTATGGCTACACCTTC.

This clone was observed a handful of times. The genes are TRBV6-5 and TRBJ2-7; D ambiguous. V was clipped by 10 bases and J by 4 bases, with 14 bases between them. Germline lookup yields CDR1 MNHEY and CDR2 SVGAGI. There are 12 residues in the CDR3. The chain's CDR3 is CATQRWSYEQYF. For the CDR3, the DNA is TGTGCCACCCAAAGGTGGAGTTACGAGCAGTACTTC.

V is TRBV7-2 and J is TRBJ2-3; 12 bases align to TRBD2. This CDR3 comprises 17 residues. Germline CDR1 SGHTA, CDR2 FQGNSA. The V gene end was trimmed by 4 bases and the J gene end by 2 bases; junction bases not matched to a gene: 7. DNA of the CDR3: TGTGCCAGCAGCTCCAATGGACTAGCGGGGCTCACAGATACGCAGTATTTT. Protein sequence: CASSSNGLAGLTDTQYF.

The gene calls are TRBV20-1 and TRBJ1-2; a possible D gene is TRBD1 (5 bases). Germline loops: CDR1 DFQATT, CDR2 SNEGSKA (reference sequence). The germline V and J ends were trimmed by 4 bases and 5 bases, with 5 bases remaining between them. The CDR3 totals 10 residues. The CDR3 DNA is TGCAGTGCTACAGGGTATGGCTACACCTTC. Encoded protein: CSATGYGYTF.

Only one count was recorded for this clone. This CDR3 reads CASSDLNSHTDTQYF. CDR3 bases: TGCGCCAGCAGTGATCTGAACAGCCACACAGATACGCAGTATTTT. The chain couples TRBV5-1 to TRBJ2-3; D is uncertain. The CDR3 runs 15 residues. V was pared by 5 bases and J by 2 bases, with 15 bases between. The germline V gene has CDR1 SGHRS and CDR2 YFSETQ.

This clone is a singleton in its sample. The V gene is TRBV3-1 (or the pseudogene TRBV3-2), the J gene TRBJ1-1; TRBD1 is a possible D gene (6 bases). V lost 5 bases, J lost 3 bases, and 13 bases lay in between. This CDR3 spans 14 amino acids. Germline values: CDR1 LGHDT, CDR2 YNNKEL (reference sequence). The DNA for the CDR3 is TGTGCCAGCAGCTCCAGGGGCCGCGACACTGAAGCTTTCTTT. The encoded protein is CASSSRGRDTEAFF.

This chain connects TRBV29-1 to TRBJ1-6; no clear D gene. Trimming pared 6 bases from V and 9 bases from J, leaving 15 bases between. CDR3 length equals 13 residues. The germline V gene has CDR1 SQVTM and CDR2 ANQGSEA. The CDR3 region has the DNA TGCAGCGTCCGGAGGGCCCTGGGTTCACCCCTCCACTTT. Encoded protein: CSVRRALGSPLHF.

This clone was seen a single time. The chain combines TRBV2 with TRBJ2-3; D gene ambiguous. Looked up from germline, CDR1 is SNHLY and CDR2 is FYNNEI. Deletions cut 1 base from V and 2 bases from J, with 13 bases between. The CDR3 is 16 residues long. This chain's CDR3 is CASSEVRKGNTDTQYF. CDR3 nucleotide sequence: TGTGCCAGCAGTGAAGTGAGAAAGGGAAACACAGATACGCAGTATTTT.

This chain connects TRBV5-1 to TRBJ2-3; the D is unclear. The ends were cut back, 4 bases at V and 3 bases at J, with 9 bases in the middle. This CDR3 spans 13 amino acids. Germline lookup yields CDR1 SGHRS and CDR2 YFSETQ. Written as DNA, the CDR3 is TGCGCCAGCAGCCGTGATCAAACAGATACGCAGTATTTT. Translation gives CASSRDQTDTQYF.

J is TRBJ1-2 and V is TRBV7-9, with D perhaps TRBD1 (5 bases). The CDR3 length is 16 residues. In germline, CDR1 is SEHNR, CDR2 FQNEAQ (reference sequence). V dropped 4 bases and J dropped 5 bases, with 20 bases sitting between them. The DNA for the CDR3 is TGTGCCAGCAGCTCGACCGGGACCGAGGTTTTTTATGGCTACACCTTC. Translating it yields CASSSTGTEVFYGYTF. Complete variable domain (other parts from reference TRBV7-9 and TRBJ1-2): DTGVSQNPRHKITKRGQNVTFRCDPISEHNRLYWYRQTLGQGPEFLTYFQNEAQLEKSRLLSDRFSAERPKGSFSTLEIQRTEQGDSAMYLCASSSTGTEVFYGYTFGSGTRLTVV.

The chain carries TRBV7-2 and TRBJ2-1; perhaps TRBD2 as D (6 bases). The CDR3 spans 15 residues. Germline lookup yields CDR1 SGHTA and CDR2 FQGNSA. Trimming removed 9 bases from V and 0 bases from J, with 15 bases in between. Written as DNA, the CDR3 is TGTGCCAGACCCTACGGGGGATACTCCTACAATGAGCAGTTCTTC. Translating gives CARPYGGYSYNEQFF.

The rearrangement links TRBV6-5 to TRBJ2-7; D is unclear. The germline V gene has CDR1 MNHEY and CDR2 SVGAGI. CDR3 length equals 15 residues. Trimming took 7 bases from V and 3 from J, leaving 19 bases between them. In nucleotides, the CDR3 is TGTGCCAGCAAGGTGGCCTATCCTGGGGTCTACGAGCAGTACTTC. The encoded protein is CASKVAYPGVYEQYF.

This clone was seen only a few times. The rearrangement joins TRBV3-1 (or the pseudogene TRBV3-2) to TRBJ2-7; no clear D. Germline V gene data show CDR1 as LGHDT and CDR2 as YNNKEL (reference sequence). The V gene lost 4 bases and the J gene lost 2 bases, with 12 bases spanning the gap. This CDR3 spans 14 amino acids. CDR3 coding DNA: TGTGCCAGCAGCCCCGTCGTTGGTCCCTACGAGCAGTACTTC. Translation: CASSPVVGPYEQYF.

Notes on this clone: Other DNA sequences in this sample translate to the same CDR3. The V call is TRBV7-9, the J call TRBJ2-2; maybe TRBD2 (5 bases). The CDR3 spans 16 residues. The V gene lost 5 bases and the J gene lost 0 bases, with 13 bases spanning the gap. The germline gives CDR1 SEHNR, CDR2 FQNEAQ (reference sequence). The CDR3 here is CASSPTSSPNTGELFF. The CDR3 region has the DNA TGTGCCAGCAGCCCTACTAGTTCCCCGAACACCGGGGAGCTGTTTTTT.

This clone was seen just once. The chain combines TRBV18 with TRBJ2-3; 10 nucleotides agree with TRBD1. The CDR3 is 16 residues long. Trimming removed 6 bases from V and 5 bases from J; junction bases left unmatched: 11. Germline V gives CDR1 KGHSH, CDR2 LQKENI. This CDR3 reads CASSLQTGGNGDTQYF. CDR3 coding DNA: TGTGCCAGCTCCCTCCAGACAGGGGGCAATGGAGATACGCAGTATTTT.

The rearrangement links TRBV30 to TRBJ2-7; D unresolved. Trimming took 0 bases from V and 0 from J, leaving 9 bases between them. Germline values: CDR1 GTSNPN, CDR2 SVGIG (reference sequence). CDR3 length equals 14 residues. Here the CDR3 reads CAWSVDPPSYEQYF. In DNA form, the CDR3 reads TGTGCCTGGAGTGTGGACCCCCCCTCCTACGAGCAGTACTTC.

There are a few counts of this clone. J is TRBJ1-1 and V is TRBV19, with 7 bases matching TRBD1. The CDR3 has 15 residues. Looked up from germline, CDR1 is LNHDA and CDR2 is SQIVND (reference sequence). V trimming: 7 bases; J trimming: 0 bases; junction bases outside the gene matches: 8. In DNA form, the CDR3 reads TGTGCCAGTACTCCCTACAGGGGATTGAACACTGAAGCTTTCTTT. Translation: CASTPYRGLNTEAFF.

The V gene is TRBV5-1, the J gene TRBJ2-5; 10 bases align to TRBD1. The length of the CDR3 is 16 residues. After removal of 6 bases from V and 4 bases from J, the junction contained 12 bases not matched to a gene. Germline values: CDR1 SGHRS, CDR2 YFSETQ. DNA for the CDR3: TGCGCCAGCACCGACAGGGGGCCCCGGGCTGGAGAGACCCAGTACTTC. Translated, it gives CASTDRGPRAGETQYF. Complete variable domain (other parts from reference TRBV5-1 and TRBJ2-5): KAGVTQTPRYLIKTRGQQVTLSCSPISGHRSVSWYQQTPGQGLQFLFEYFSETQRNKGNFPGRFSGRQFSNSRSEMNVSTLELGDSALYLCASTDRGPRAGETQYFGPGTRLLVL.

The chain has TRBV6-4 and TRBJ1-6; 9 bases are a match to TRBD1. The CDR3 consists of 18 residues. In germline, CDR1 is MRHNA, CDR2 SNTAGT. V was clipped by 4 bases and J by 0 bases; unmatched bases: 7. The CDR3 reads CASSAEGQGGSYNSPLHF. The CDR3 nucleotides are TGTGCCAGCAGTGCTGAGGGACAGGGAGGCTCCTATAATTCACCCCTCCACTTT.

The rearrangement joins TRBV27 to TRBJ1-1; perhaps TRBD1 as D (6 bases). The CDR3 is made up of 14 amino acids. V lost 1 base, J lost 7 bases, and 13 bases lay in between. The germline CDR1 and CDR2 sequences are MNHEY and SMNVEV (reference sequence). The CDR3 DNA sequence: TGTGCCAGCAGTTTATTTAGCAGGGGAGGTGAAGCTTTCTTT. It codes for CASSLFSRGGEAFF.

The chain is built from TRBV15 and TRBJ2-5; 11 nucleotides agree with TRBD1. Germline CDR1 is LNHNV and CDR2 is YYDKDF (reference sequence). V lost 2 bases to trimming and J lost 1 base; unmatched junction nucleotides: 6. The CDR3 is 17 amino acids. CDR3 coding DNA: TGTGCCACCAGCAGATTACAAGGGACAGGGGGCCAAGAGACCCAGTACTTC. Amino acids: CATSRLQGTGGQETQYF.